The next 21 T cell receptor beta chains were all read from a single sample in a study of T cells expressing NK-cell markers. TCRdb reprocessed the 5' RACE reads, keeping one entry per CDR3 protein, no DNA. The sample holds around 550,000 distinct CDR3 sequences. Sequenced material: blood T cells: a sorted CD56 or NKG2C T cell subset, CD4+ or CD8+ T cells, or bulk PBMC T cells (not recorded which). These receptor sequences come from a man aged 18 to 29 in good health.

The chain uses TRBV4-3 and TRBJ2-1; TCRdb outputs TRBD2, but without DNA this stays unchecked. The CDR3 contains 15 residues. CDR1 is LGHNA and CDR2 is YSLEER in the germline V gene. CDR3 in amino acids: CASSHLSGSYNEQFF.

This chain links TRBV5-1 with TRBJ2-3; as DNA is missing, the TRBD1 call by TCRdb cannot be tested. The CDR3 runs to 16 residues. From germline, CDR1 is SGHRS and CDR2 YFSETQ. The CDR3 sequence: CASSLTSATGPDTQYF.

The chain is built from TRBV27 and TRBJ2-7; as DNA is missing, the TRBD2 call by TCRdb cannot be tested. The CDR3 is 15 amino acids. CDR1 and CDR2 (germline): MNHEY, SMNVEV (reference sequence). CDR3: CASSWRLAGDYEQYF.

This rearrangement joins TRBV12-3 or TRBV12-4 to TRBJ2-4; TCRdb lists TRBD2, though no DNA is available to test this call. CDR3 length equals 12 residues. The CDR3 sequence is CASSLKRELQYF.

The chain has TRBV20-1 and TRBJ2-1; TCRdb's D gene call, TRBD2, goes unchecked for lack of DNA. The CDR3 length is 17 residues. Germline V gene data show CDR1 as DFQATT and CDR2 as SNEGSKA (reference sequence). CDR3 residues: CSAREEGTIDIYNEQFF.

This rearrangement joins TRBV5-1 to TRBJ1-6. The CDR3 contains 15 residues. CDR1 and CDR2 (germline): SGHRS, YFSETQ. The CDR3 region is CASSLLSAFNSPLHF.

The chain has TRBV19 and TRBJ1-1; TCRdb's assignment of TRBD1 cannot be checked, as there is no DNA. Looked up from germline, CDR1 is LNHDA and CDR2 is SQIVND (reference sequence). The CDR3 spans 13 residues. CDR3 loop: CASNAQGSTEAFF.

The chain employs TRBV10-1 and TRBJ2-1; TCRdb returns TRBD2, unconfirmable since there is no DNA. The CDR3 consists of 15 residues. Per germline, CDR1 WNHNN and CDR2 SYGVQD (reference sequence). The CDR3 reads CASSEQLADDNEQFF.

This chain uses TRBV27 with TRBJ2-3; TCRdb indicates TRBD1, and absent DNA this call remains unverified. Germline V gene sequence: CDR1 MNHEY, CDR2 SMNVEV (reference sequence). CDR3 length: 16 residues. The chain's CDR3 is CASSLSAGANTDTQYF.

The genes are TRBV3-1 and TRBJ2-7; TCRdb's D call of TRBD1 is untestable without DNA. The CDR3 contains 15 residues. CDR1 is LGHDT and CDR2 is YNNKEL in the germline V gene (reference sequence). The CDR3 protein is CASSQVGGSSYEQYF.

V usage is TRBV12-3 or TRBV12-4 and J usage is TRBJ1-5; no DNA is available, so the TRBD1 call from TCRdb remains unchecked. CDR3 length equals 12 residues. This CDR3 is CASSPGLQPQHF.

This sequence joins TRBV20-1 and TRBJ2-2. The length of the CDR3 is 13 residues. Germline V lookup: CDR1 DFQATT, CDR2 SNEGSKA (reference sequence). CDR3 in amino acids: CSARGIKTGELFF.

CDR3 region: CASSTRTGETQYF. This rearrangement joins TRBV5-1 to TRBJ2-5; TCRdb returns TRBD1, unconfirmable since there is no DNA. Germline CDR1 and CDR2: SGHRS and YFSETQ. This CDR3 is built from 13 residues.

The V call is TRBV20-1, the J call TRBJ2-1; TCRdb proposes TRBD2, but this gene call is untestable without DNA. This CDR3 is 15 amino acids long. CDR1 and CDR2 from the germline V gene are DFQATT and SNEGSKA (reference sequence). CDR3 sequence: CSANGTPVRHNEQFF.

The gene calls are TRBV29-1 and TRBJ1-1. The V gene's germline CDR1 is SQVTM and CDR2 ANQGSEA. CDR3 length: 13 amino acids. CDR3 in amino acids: CSVESRMVTEAFF.

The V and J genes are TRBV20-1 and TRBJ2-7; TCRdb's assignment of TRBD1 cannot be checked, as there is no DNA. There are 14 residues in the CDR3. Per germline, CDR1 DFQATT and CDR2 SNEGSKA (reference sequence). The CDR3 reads CSAPVGVLASEQYF.

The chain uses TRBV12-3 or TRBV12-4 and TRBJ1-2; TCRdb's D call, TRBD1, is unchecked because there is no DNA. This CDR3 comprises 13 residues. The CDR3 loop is CASRLTGGAGYTF.

The CDR3 loop reads CASRGLPDNADTQYF. The V and J genes are TRBV12-3 or TRBV12-4 and TRBJ2-3; TCRdb's D call, TRBD2, is unchecked because there is no DNA. This CDR3 is built from 15 residues.

The CDR3: CASSLNSATDTQYF. The rearrangement joins TRBV7-9 to TRBJ2-3. The germline gives CDR1 SEHNR, CDR2 FQNEAQ (reference sequence). This CDR3 has 14 amino acids.

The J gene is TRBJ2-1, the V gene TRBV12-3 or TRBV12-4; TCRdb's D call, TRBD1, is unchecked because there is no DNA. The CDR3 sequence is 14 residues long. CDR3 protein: CASSAPQGYNEQFF.

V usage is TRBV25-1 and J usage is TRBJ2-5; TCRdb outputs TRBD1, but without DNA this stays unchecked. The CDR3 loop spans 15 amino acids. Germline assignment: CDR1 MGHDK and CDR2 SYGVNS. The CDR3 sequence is CASSARTGAGETQYF.